The clone carrying this TCR beta chain was counted ten times or more. Germline values: CDR1 MNHEY, CDR2 SVGAGI. V was trimmed by 6 bases and J by 0 bases, leaving 17 bases between them. CDR3 length: 16 amino acids. Time point in this sample: pre-sensitization, week 0. The sample's treatment: therapeutic diphenylcyclopropenone sensitization with weekly scalp DPC. This sample was included in a study of human T cells and chemical hapten exposure. Background on the study: Chiefly women, the patients showed alopecia areata, totalis or universalis. TCR yields per sample varied mostly from small pooled library volume differences.

TCRdb re-called the RACE reads with MiXCR, one entry per CDR3 protein. The sample includes fewer than 70,000 distinct CDR3 sequences, approximately 6.7% of them seen just once. The sequence was obtained from a woman aged 30 to 39 with alopecia areata. Some clones in this sample may be carry-over from other donors' samples. This chain links TRBV6-5 with TRBJ1-2; possible D gene TRBD1, 6 bases. Sequencing used whole blood, obtained in connection with sensitization to the hapten diphenylcyclopropenone (DPC). This CDR3 is CASRGTHGTPNYGYTF. The DNA for the CDR3 is TGTGCCAGCAGGGGGACACATGGTACCCCTAACTATGGCTACACCTTC.